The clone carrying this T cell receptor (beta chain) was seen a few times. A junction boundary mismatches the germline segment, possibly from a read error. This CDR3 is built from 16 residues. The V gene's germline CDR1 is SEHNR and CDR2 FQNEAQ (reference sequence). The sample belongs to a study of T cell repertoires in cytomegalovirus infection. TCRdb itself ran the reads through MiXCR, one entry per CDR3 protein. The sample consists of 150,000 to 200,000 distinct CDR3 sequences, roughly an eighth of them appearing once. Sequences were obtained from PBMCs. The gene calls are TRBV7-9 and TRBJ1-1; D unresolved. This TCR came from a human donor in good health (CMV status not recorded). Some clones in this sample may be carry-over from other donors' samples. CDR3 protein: CASTLSDTETNTEAFF. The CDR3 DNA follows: TGTGCCAGCACCTTATCAGATACGGAGACGAACACTGAAGCTTTCTTT.